This T cell receptor (beta chain) was observed in a study of STAT5B mutations in CD4+ large granular lymphocyte leukemia. Study-level results: CD4-sorted patient repertoires seemed more clonal than healthy CD4+ repertoires.

The assay was run at survey level. In the original workflow: A productive frequency of 2.59 x 10-5 was the lowest detectable. Assay used: immunoSEQ multiplex PCR; TCRdb lists only in-frame clones, some missing. V and J calls and clone size follow that table, whereas D and trimming were derived from the DNA. The sample has approximately 41,000 clones; 65% to 90% are singletons. A remark on this clone: The target antigen is unknown.

Sequenced: CD4+ T cells from blood buffy coats. This TCR derives from a human donor in good health.

CDR3 loop: CASRVLGSSYNEQFF. In DNA form, the CDR3 reads TGTGCCAGCAGGGTTCTGGGGAGCTCCTACAATGAGCAGTTCTTC. The V and J genes are TRBV5-6 and TRBJ2-1; D is possibly TRBD2 (5 bases). V dropped 5 bases and J dropped 0 bases, with 12 bases sitting between them. CDR3 length: 15 residues. CDR1 and CDR2 from the germline V gene are SGHDT and YYEEEE.